This T cell receptor (beta chain) was profiled in a study of shared clonotypes between healthy human individuals. Terminally differentiated effector memory CD45RA+ cells were left out of the naive CD8 fraction, which was CD45RO-negative and positively selected for CCR7. Assay: immunoSEQ multiplex PCR; the TCRdb copy retains only in-frame clones and omits some. The table lists about 2 million clones, about 95% of them singletons, with 1% to 1.3% in the top ten. The CDR3 sequence is 15 residues long. Germline CDR1 is ENHRY and CDR2 is SYGVKD. Trimming took 7 bases from V and 7 from J; bases not matched to a gene: 11.

This TCR was recovered from a man aged 18 to 29 in good health. The rearrangement joins TRBV10-3 to TRBJ2-1; 9 bases are shared with TRBD2. Sequencing input: naive CD8+ T cells sorted from blood. This chain's CDR3 is CAIKTLAGEGNEQFF. CDR3 DNA sequence: TGTGCCATCAAGACCTTAGCGGGAGAGGGTAATGAGCAGTTCTTC.